These 12 T cell receptor beta chains share one sample of origin, sequenced in a study of blood T cell repertoires in COVID-19. Method: immunoSEQ multiplex PCR; TCRdb's copy keeps in-frame clones and lacks some. In the table there are a few hundred thousand clones, around 87% of which are singletons. The material sequenced was PBMCs or T cells enriched from blood (not recorded which). These receptors were collected from a man between 40 and 49 years old in a cohort exposed to, infected with or recovered from COVID-19 (not recorded which).

This chain connects TRBV7-2 to TRBJ2-1; TRBD2 matches at 7 bases. There are 15 residues in the CDR3. Germline V gene data show CDR1 as SGHTA and CDR2 as FQGNSA. Trimming took 4 bases from V and 4 from J; bases not matched to a gene: 7. CDR3 in DNA: TGTGCCAGCAGCTCGGAGCGGGAACTATACAATGAGCAGTTCTTC. It specifies CASSSERELYNEQFF.

This clone was seen a few times. Other DNA sequences in the sample encode the same CDR3. Here the CDR3 reads CASSSTYEQYF. In DNA, the CDR3 is TGTGCCAGCAGCTCCACCTACGAGCAGTACTTC. V is TRBV7-9 and J is TRBJ2-7; D gene unclear. The CDR3 has 11 residues. Between the trimmed V and J ends, which lost 4 bases and 2 bases, there was a span of 3 bases. Germline V lookup: CDR1 SEHNR, CDR2 FQNEAQ (reference sequence). Filled out from reference TRBV7-9 and TRBJ2-7, the complete variable domain reads DTGVSQNPRHKITKRGQNVTFRCDPISEHNRLYWYRQTLGQGPEFLTYFQNEAQLEKSRLLSDRFSAERPKGSFSTLEIQRTEQGDSAMYLCASSSTYEQYFGPGTRLTVT.

This chain joins TRBV11-1 and TRBJ2-1, with 7 bases lining up with TRBD2. CDR3 length equals 15 residues. The germline CDR1 and CDR2 sequences are SGHAT and FQDESV (reference sequence). V gave up 3 bases and J gave up 1 base; unmatched junction bases: 3. The CDR3 nucleotides are TGTGCCAGCAGCTTCAGCGGGAAATCCTACAATGAGCAGTTCTTC. Translation: CASSFSGKSYNEQFF.

The V gene is TRBV28, the J gene TRBJ1-2; D possibly corresponds to TRBD1 (6 bases). The CDR3 totals 14 residues. Germline loops: CDR1 MDHEN, CDR2 SYDVKM. With 6 bases removed from V and 4 bases from J, the gap between germline ends came to 15 bases. CDR3 bases: TGTGCCAGCAGCCGCCACAGGGCACCCTATGGCTACACCTTC. Translating gives CASSRHRAPYGYTF.

This clone was seen only once. V is TRBV3-1 (or the pseudogene TRBV3-2) and J is TRBJ2-4; 11 bases map to TRBD1. The V gene end was trimmed by 1 base and the J gene end by 1 base; junction bases not matched to a gene: 9. The CDR3 loop spans 19 amino acids. CDR1 LGHDT and CDR2 YNNKEL come from the germline V gene (reference sequence). The CDR3 is CASSQVGGTGGRAKNIQYF. The CDR3 DNA reads TGTGCCAGCAGCCAAGTCGGCGGGACAGGGGGGAGGGCCAAAAACATTCAGTACTTC.

This sequence joins TRBV6-1 and TRBJ2-3; 7 nucleotides align to TRBD1. J lost 5 bases, V lost 4 bases, and 12 bases had no gene match. This CDR3 contains 16 residues. Germline V CDR1 and CDR2: MNHNS, SASEGT. The CDR3 region is CASSAPTGTAIDTQYF. The CDR3 DNA follows: TGTGCCAGCAGTGCCCCAACAGGGACAGCGATAGATACGCAGTATTTT.

The chain couples TRBV13 to TRBJ1-5, with D perhaps matching TRBD1 (6 bases). The CDR3 contains 15 residues. Germline V gene lookup returns CDR1 PRHDT and CDR2 FYEKMQ (reference sequence). V gave up 0 bases and J gave up 6 bases, with 12 bases separating them. The CDR3 sequence is CASSLGQGSGQPQHF. CDR3 in DNA: TGTGCCAGCAGCTTAGGACAGGGATCGGGTCAGCCCCAGCATTTT.

The V and J genes are TRBV30 and TRBJ1-3, with D hard to call. The CDR3 runs 14 residues. Germline-derived CDR1 and CDR2 are GTSNPN and SVGIG (reference sequence). V lost 0 bases and J lost 1, with 7 bases in between. For the CDR3, the DNA is TGTGCCTGGAGTGTACCCGGTTCTGGAAACACCATATATTTT. This gives the protein CAWSVPGSGNTIYF.

The gene calls are TRBV7-9 and TRBJ2-7; 8 nucleotides match TRBD1. Germline V gives CDR1 SEHNR, CDR2 FQNEAQ (reference sequence). The trim removed 5 bases at V and 3 bases at J, leaving 3 bases unmatched. The CDR3 consists of 13 residues. The CDR3 DNA follows: TGTGCCAGCAGCGGGACAGGAGTCTACGAGCAGTACTTC. It specifies CASSGTGVYEQYF.

This rearrangement joins TRBV4-1 to TRBJ2-1; TRBD2 matches 11 bases. Per germline, CDR1 MGHRA and CDR2 YSYEKL. Unmatched junction bases numbered 11, after V lost 5 bases and J lost 8 bases. The CDR3 totals 16 residues. The CDR3 DNA is TGCGCCAGCAGCAAGAGACTAGCGGGAAATTTCGATGAGCAGTTCTTC. Translated: CASSKRLAGNFDEQFF.

The V call is TRBV5-1, the J call TRBJ2-4, with 9 bases lining up with TRBD1. Germline V lookup: CDR1 SGHRS, CDR2 YFSETQ. The ends lost 1 base at V and 5 bases at J; junction bases unmatched: 4. The CDR3 runs to 15 residues. CDR3 DNA: TGCGCCAGCAGCTTGACAGGGGGCGCCCAAAACATTCAGTACTTC. Translating gives CASSLTGGAQNIQYF.

The gene calls are TRBV6-1 and TRBJ2-1, with TRBD2 identical over 9 bases. Trimming removed 0 bases from V and 8 bases from J; junction bases left unmatched: 8. Germline CDR1 MNHNS, CDR2 SASEGT. This CDR3 comprises 16 residues. For the CDR3, the DNA is TGTGCCAGCAGTGAAGCGCGAGCGGGAGGATTCTATGAGCAGTTCTTC. Amino acids: CASSEARAGGFYEQFF.